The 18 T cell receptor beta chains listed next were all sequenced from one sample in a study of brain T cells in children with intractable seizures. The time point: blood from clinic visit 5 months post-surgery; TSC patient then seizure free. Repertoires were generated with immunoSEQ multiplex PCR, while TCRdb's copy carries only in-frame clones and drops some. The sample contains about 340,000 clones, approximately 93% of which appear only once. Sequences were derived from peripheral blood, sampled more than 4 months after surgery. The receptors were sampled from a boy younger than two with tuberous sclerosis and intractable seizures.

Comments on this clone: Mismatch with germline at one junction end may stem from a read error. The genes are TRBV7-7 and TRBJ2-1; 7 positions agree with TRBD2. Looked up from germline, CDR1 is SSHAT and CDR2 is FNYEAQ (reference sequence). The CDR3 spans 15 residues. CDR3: CASSLEAGDRNEQFF. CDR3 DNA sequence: TGTGCTAGCAGCTTAGAGGCGGGGGACCGCAATGAGCAGTTCTTC.

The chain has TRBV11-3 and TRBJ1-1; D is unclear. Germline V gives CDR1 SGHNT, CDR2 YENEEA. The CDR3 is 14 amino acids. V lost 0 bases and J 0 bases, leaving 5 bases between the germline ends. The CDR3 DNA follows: TGTGCCAGCAGCTTAGAGGGCATGAACACTGAAGCTTTCTTT. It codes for CASSLEGMNTEAFF.

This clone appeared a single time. CDR3 bases: TGTGCCAGTAGTCTTGGGACAGGGGTGTTCGAGCAGTACTTC. Protein: CASSLGTGVFEQYF. This chain connects TRBV19 to TRBJ2-7; TRBD1 matches at 10 bases. CDR3 length equals 14 residues. With V trimmed by 5 bases and J by 6 bases, 7 bases remained unmatched. From germline, CDR1 is LNHDA and CDR2 SQIVND (reference sequence).

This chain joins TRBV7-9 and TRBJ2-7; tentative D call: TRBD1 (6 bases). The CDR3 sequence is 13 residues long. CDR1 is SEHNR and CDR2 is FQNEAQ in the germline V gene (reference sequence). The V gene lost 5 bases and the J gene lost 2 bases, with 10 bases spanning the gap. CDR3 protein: CASSGDKAYEQYF. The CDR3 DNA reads TGTGCCAGCAGCGGGGACAAAGCCTACGAGCAGTACTTC.

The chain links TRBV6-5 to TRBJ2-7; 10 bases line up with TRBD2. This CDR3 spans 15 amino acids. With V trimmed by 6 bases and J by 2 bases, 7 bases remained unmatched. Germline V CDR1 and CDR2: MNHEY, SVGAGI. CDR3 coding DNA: TGTGCCAGCAGAGTCGAAGCGGGAGGGCCCTACGAGCAGTACTTC. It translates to CASRVEAGGPYEQYF.

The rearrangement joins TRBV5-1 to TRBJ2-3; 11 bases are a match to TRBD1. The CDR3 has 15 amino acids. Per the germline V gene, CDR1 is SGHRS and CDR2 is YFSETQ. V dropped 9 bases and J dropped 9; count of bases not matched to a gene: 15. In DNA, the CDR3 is TGCGCCACCCCCCGGACAGGGGGCTTCAGGTGGACGCAGTATTTT. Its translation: CATPRTGGFRWTQYF.

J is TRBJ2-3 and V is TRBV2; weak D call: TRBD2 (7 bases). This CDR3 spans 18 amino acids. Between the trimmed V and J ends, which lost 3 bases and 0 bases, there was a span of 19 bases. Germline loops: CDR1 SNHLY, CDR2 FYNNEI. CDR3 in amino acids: CASSDRVGAGASTDTQYF. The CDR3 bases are TGTGCCAGCAGTGATAGGGTTGGGGCGGGGGCCAGCACAGATACGCAGTATTTT.

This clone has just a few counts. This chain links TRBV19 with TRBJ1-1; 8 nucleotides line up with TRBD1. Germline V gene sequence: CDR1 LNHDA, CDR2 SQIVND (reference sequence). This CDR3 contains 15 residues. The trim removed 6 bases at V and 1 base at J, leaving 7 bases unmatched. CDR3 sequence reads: CASSPSGGWNTEAFF. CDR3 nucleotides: TGTGCCAGTAGCCCATCAGGGGGCTGGAACACTGAAGCTTTCTTT.

CDR3 in amino acids: CASSRRQGGSQETQYF. The DNA of the CDR3 is TGTGCCAGCAGCCGCCGACAGGGCGGGAGTCAAGAGACCCAGTACTTC. V gene TRBV5-4 combines with J gene TRBJ2-5; either TRBD1 or TRBD2 may supply D (7 bases each). V dropped 4 bases and J dropped 2 bases, with 18 bases sitting between them. The germline CDR1 and CDR2 sequences are SGHNT and YYREEE (reference sequence). This CDR3 spans 16 amino acids.

In DNA form, the CDR3 reads TGCGCCAGCAGCTTGGAGATTTTCACCGGGGAGCTGTTTTTT. Its protein product is CASSLEIFTGELFF. The rearrangement uses TRBV5-1 and TRBJ2-2, with no clear D. V lost 0 bases to trimming and J lost 4 bases, with 7 bases between them. The CDR3 is made up of 14 amino acids. The germline V gene has CDR1 SGHRS and CDR2 YFSETQ.

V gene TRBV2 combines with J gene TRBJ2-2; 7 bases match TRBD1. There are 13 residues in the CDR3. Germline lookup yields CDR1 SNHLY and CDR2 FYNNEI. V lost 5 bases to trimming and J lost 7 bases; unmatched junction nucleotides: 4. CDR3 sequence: CASSLTGDGELFF. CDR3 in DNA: TGTGCCAGCAGTTTAACAGGGGACGGGGAGCTGTTTTTT. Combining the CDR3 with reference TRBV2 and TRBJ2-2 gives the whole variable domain EPEVTQTPSHQVTQMGQEVILRCVPISNHLYFYWYRQILGQKVEFLVSFYNNEISEKSEIFDDQFSVERPDGSNFTLKIRSTKLEDSAMYFCASSLTGDGELFFGEGSRLTVL.

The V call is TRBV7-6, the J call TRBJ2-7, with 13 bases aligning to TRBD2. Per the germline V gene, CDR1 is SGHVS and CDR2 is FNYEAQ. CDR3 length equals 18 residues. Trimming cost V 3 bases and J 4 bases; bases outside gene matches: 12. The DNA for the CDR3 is TGTGCCAGCAGCTTCGGACTAGCGGGAGTTTCAGAGGGGTACGAGCAGTACTTC. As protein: CASSFGLAGVSEGYEQYF.

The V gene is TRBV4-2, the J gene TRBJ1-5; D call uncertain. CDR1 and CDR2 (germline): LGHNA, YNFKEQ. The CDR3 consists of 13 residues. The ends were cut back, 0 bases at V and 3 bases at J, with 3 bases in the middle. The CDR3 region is CASSQDLNQPQHF. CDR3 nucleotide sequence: TGTGCCAGCAGCCAAGATCTCAATCAGCCCCAGCATTTT.

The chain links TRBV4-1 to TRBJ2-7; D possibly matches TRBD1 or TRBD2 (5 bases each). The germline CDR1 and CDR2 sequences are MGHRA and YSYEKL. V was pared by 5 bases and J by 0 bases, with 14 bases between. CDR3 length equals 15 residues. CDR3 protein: CASSLRLGVSYEQYF. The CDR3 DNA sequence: TGCGCCAGCAGCTTGCGGTTGGGGGTCTCCTACGAGCAGTACTTC.

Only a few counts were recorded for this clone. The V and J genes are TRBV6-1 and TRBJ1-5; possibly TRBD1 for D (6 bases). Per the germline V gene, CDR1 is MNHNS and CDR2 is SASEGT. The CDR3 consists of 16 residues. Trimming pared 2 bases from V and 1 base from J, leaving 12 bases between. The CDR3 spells CASSETGTNSNQPQHF. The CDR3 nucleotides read TGTGCCAGCAGTGAAACAGGGACGAACAGCAATCAGCCCCAGCATTTT.

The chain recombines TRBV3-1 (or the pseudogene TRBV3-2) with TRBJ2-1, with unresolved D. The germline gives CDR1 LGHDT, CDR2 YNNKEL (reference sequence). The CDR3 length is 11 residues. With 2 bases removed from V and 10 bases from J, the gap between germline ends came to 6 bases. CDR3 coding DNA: TGTGCCAGCAGCCAACACGAGGAGCAGTTCTTC. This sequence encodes CASSQHEEQFF.

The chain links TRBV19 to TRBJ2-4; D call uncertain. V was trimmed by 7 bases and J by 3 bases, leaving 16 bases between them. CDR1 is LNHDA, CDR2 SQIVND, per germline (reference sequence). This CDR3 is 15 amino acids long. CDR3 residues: CASTPTVIVKNIQYF. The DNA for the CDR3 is TGTGCCAGTACCCCGACCGTTATTGTCAAAAACATTCAGTACTTC. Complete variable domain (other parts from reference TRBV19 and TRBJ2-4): DGGITQSPKYLFRKEGQNVTLSCEQNLNHDAMYWYRQDPGQGLRLIYYSQIVNDFQKGDIAEGYSVSREKKESFPLTVTSAQKNPTAFYLCASTPTVIVKNIQYFGAGTRLSVL.

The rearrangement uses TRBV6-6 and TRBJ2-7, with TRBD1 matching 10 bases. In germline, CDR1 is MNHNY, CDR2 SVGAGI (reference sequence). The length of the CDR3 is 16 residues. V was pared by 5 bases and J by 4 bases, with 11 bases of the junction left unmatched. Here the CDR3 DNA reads TGTGCCAGCAGTGTATCACCTCCGGGACAGGGGTACGAGCAGTACTTC. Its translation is CASSVSPPGQGYEQYF.